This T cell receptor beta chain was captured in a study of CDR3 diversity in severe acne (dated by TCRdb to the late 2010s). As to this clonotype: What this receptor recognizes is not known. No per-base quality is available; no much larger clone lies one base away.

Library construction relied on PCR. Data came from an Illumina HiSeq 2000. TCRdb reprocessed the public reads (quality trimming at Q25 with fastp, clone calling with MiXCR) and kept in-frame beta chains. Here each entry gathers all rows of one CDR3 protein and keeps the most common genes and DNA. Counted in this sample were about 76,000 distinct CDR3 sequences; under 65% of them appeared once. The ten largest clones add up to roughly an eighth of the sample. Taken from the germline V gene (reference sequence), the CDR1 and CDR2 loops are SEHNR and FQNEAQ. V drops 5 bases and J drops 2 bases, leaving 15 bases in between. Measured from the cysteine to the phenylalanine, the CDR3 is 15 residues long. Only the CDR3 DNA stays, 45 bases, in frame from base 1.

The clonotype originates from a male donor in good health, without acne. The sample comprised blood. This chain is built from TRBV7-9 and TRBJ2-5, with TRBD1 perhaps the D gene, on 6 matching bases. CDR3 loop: CASSRWTAQQETQYF. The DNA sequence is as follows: TGTGCCAGCAGCCGCTGGACAGCGCAACAAGAGACCCAGTACTTC. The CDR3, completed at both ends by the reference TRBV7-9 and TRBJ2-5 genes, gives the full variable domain DTGVSQNPRHKITKRGQNVTFRCDPISEHNRLYWYRQTLGQGPEFLTYFQNEAQLEKSRLLSDRFSAERPKGSFSTLEIQRTEQGDSAMYLCASSRWTAQQETQYFGPGTRLLVL.